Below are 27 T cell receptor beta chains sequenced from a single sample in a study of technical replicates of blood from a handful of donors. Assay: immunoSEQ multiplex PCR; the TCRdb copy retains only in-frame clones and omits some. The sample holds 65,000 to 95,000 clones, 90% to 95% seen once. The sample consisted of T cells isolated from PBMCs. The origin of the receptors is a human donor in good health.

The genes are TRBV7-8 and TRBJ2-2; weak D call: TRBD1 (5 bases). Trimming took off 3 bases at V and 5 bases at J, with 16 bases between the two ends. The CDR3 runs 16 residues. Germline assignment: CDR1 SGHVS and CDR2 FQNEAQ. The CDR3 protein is CASSFPQGPGTGELFF. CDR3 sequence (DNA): TGTGCCAGCAGCTTTCCCCAGGGCCCGGGTACCGGGGAGCTGTTTTTT.

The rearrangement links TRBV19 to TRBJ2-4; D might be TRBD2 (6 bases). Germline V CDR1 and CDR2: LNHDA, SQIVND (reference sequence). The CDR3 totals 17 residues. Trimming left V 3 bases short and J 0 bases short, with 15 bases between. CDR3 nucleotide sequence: TGTGCCAGTAGTATGGGGGGTTCCCTTCTAGCCAAAAACATTCAGTACTTC. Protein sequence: CASSMGGSLLAKNIQYF.

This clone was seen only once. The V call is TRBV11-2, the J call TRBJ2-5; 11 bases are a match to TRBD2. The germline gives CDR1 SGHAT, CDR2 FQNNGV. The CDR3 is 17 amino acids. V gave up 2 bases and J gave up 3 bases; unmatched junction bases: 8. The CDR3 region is CASSLLAGGFSKETQYF. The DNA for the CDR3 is TGTGCCAGCAGCTTACTAGCGGGGGGCTTTTCGAAAGAGACCCAGTACTTC. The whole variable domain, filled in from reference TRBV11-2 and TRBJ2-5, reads EAGVAQSPRYKIIEKRQSVAFWCNPISGHATLYWYQQILGQGPKLLIQFQNNGVVDDSQLPKDRFSAERLKGVDSTLKIQPAKLEDSAVYLCASSLLAGGFSKETQYFGPGTRLLVL.

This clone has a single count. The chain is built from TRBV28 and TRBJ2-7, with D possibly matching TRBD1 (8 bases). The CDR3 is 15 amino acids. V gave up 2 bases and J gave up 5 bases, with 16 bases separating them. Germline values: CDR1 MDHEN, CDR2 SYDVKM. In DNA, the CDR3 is TGTGCCAGCAGTTTAATCACAGGGGGGGGCCACGAGCAGTACTTC. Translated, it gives CASSLITGGGHEQYF.

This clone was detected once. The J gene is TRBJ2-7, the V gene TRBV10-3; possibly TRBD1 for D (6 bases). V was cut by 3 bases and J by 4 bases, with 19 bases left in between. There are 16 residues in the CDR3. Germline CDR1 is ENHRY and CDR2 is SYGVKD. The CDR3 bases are TGTGCCATCAGTGAATATGCAGGGGATGTTTTGTACGAGCAGTACTTC. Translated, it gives CAISEYAGDVLYEQYF.

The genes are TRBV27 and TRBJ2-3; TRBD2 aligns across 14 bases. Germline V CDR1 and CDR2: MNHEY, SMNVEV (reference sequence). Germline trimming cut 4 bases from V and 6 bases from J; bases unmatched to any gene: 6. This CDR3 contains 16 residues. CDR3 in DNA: TGTGCCAGCAGTTCCCGACTAGCGGGAGGGCCGGATACGCAGTATTTT. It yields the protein CASSSRLAGGPDTQYF.

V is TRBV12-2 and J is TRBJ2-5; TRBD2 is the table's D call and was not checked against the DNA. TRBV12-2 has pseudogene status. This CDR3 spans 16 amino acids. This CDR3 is CASRQLRTSGKETQYF. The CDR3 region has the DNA TGTGCAAGTCGCCAACTACGGACTAGCGGGAAAGAGACCCAGTACTTC.

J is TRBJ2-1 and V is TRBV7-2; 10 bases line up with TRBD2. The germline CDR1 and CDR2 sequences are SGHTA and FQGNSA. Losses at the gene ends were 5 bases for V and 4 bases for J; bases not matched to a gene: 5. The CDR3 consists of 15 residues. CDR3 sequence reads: CASSPGLAVYNEQFF. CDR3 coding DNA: TGTGCCAGCAGCCCTGGACTAGCGGTTTACAATGAGCAGTTCTTC.

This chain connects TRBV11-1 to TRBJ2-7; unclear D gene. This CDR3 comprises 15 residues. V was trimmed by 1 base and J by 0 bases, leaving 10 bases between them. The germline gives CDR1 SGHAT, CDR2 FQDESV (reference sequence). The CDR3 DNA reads TGTGCCAGCAGCTTAGGCCCACTGAGCTCCTACGAGCAGTACTTC. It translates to CASSLGPLSSYEQYF. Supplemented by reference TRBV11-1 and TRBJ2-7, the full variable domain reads EAEVAQSPRYKITEKSQAVAFWCDPISGHATLYWYRQILGQGPELLVQFQDESVVDDSQLPKDRFSAERLKGVDSTLKIQPAELGDSAMYLCASSLGPLSSYEQYFGPGTRLTVT.

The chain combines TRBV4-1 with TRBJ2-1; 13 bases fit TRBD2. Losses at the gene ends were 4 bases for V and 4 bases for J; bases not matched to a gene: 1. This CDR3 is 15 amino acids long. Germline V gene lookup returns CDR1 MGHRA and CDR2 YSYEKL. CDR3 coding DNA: TGCGCCAGCAGCCGACTAGCGGGGGGATACAATGAGCAGTTCTTC. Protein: CASSRLAGGYNEQFF.

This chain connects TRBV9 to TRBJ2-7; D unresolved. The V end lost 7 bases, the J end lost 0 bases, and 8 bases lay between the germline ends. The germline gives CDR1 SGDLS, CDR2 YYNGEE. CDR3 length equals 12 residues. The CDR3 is CASGQDSYEQYF. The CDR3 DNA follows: TGTGCCAGCGGCCAAGACTCCTACGAGCAGTACTTC.

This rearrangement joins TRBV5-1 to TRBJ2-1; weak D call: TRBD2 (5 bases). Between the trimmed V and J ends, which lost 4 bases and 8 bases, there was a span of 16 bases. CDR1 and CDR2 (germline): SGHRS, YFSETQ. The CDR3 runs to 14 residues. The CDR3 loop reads CASSLGRDLYEQFF. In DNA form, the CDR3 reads TGCGCCAGCAGCCTCGGACGGGATCTCTATGAGCAGTTCTTC. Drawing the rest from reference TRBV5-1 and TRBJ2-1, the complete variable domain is KAGVTQTPRYLIKTRGQQVTLSCSPISGHRSVSWYQQTPGQGLQFLFEYFSETQRNKGNFPGRFSGRQFSNSRSEMNVSTLELGDSALYLCASSLGRDLYEQFFGPGTRLTVL.

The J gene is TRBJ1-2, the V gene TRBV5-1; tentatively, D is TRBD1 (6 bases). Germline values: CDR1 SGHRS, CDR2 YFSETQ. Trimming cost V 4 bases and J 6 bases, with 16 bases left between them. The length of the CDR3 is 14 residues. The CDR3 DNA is TGCGCCAGCAGCCCGGACAGCCCAGGCGATGGCTACACCTTC. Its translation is CASSPDSPGDGYTF.

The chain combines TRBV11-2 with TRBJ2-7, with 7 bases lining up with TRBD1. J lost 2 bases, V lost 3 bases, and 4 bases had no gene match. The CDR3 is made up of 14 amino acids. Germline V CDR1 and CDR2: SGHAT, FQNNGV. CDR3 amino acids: CASSFSGTAYEQYF. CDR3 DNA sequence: TGTGCCAGCAGCTTTTCCGGGACAGCCTACGAGCAGTACTTC. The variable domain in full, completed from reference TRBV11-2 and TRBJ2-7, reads EAGVAQSPRYKIIEKRQSVAFWCNPISGHATLYWYQQILGQGPKLLIQFQNNGVVDDSQLPKDRFSAERLKGVDSTLKIQPAKLEDSAVYLCASSFSGTAYEQYFGPGTRLTVT.

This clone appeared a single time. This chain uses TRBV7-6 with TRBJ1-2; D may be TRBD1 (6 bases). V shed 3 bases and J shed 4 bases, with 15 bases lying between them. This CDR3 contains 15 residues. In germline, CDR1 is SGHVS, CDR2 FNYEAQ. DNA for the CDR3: TGTGCCAGCAGCTTTGGAACAGGGAACCGCTATGGCTACACCTTC. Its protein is CASSFGTGNRYGYTF.

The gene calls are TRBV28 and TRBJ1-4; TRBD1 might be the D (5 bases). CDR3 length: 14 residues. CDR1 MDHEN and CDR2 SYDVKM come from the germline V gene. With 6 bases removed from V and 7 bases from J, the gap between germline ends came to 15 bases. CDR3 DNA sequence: TGTGCCAGCAGGACAGCAACATTTGGTGAAAAACTGTTTTTT. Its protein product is CASRTATFGEKLFF.

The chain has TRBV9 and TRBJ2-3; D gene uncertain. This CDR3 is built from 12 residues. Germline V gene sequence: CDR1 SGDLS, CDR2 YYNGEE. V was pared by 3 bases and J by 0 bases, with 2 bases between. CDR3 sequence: CASSASTDTQYF. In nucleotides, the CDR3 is TGTGCCAGCAGCGCGAGCACAGATACGCAGTATTTT.

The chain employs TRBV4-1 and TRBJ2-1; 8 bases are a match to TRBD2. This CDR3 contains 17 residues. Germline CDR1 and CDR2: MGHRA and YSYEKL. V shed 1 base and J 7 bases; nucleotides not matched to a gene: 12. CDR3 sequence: CASSQVSKLAVGNEQFF. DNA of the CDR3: TGCGCCAGCAGCCAAGTGTCAAAACTAGCGGTGGGGAATGAGCAGTTCTTC.

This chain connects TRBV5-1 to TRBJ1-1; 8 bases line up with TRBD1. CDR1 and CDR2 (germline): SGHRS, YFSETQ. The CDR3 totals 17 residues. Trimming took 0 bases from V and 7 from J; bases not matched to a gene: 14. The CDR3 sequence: CASSLEGTGGLTDEAFF. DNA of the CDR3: TGCGCCAGCAGCTTGGAGGGGACAGGTGGGTTAACCGATGAAGCTTTCTTT.

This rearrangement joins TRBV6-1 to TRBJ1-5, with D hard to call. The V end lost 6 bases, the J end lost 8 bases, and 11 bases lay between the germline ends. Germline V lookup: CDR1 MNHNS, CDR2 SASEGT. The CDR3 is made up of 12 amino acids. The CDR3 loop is CASRDFDKPQHF. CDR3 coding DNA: TGTGCCAGCAGGGACTTCGACAAGCCCCAGCATTTT.

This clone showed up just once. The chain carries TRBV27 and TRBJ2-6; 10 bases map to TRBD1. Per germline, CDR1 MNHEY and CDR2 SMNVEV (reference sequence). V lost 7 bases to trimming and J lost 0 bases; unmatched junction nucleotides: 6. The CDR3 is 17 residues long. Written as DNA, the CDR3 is TGTGCCAGCACCTCGAGGACAGGGGGCTCTGGGGCCAACGTCCTGACTTTC. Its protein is CASTSRTGGSGANVLTF.

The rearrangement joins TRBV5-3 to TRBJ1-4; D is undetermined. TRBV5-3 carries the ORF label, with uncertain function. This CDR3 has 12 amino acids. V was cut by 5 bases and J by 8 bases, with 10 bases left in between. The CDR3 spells CARRFRGEKLFF. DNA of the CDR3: TGTGCCAGAAGATTTAGAGGGGAAAAACTGTTTTTT.

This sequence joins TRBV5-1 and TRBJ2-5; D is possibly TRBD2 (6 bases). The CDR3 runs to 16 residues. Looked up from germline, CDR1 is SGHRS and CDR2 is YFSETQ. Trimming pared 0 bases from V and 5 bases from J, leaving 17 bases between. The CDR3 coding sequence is TGCGCCAGCAGCTTGGAGTTCTTGGGGGGAAGGGAGACCCAGTACTTC. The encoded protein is CASSLEFLGGRETQYF.

The CDR3 loop is CASSLGQGRDYGYTF. The CDR3, as DNA: TGCGCCAGCAGCTTGGGACAGGGTCGGGACTATGGCTACACCTTC. The rearrangement uses TRBV5-1 and TRBJ1-2; 7 bases agree with TRBD1. CDR3 length: 15 residues. Trimming cost V 0 bases and J 3 bases; bases outside gene matches: 5. Germline V gives CDR1 SGHRS, CDR2 YFSETQ.

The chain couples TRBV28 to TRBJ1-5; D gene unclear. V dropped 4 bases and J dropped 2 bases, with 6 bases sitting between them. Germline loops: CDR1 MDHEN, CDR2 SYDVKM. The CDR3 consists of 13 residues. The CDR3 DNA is TGTGCCAGCAGTTCGGGTGGCAATCAGCCCCAGCATTTT. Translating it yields CASSSGGNQPQHF.

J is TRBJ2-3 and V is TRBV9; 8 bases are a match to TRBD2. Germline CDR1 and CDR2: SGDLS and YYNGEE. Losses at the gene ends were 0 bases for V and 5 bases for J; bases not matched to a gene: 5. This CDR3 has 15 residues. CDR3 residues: CASSVAGLAGDTQYF. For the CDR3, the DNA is TGTGCCAGCAGCGTAGCTGGACTAGCAGGAGATACGCAGTATTTT.

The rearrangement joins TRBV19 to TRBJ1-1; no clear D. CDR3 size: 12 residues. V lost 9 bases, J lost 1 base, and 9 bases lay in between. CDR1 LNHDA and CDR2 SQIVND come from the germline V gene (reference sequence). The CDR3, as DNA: TGTGCCAGCCGGGTATGGAACACTGAAGCTTTCTTT. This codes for CASRVWNTEAFF.